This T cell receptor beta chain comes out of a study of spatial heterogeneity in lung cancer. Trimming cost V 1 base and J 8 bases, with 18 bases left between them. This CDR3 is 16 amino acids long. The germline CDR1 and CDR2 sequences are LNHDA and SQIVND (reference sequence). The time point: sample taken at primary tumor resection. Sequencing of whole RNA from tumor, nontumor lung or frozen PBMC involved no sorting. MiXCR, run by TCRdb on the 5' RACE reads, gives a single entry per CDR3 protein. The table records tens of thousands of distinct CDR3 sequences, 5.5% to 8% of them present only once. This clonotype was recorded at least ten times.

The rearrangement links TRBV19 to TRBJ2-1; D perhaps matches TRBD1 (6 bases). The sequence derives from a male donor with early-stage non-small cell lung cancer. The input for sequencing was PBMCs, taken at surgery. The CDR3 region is CASSIGTGQIEDEQFF. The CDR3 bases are TGTGCCAGTAGTATAGGTACAGGGCAGATTGAGGATGAGCAGTTCTTC.